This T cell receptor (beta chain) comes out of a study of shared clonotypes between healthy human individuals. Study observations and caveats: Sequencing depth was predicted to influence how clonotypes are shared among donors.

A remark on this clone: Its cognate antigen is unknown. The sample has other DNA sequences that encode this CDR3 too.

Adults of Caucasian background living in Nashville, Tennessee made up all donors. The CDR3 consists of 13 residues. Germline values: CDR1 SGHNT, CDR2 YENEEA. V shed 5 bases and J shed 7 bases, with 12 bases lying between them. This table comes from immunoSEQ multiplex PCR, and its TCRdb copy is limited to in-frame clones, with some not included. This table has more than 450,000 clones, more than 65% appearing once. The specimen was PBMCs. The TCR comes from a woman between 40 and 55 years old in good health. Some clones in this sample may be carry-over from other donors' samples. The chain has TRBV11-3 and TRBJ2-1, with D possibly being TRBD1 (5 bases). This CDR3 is CASSPRQGNEQFF. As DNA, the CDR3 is TGTGCCAGCAGCCCCCGCCAGGGAAATGAGCAGTTCTTC.